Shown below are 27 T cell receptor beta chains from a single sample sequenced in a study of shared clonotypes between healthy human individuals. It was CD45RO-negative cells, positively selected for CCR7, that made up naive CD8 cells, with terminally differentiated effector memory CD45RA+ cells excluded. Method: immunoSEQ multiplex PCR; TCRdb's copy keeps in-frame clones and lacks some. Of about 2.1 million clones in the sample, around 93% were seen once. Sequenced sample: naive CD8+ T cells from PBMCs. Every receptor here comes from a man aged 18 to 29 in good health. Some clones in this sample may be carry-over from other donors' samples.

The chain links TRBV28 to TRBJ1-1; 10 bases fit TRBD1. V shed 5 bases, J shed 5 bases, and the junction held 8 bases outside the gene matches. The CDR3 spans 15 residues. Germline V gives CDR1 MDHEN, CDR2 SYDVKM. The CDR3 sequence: CASSPTRTGGTEAFF. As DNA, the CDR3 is TGTGCCAGCAGTCCAACAAGGACAGGGGGTACTGAAGCTTTCTTT.

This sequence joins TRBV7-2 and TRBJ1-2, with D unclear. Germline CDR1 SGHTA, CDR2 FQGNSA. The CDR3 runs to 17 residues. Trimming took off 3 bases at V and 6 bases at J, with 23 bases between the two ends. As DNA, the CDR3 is TGTGCCAGCAGCTTGGCGGTGGAGACGGCACGGAACAATGGCTACACCTTC. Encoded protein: CASSLAVETARNNGYTF.

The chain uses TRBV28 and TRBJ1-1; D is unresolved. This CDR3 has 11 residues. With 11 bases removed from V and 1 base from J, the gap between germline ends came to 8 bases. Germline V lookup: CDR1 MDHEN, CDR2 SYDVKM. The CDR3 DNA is TGTGCCGGAAGTGGGAACACTGAAGCTTTCTTT. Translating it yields CAGSGNTEAFF.

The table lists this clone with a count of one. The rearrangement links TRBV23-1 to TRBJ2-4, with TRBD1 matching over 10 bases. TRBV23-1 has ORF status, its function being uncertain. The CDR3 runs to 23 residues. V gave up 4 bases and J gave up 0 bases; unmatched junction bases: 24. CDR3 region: CASSRQKGGQGESLRLAKNIQYF. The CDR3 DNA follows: TGCGCCAGCAGTCGACAGAAGGGCGGACAGGGGGAATCCCTTCGTCTAGCCAAAAACATTCAGTACTTC.

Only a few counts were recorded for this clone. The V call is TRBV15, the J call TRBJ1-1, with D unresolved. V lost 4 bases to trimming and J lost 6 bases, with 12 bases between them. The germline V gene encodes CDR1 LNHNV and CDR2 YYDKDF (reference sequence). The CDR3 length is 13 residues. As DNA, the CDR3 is TGTGCCACCAGCACAAGCCGTATCGCTGAAGCTTTCTTT. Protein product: CATSTSRIAEAFF.

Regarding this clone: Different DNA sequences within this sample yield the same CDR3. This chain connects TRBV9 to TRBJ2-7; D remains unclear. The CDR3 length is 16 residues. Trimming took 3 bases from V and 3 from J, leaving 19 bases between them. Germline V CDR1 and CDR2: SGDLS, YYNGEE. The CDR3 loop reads CASSAAAGNRVYEQYF. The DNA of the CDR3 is TGTGCCAGCAGCGCCGCCGCCGGAAACCGGGTCTACGAGCAGTACTTC.

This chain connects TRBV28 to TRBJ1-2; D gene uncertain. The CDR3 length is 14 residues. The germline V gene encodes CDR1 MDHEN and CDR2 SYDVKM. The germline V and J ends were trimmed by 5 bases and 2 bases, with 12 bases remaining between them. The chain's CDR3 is CASSPPPANYGYTF. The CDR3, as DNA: TGTGCCAGCAGTCCCCCCCCAGCGAACTATGGCTACACCTTC.

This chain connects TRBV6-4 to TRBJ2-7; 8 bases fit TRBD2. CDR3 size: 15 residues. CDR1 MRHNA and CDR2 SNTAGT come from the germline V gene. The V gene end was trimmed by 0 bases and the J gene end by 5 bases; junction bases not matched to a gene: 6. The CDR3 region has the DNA TGTGCCAGCAGTGACTCTGGCGGGAGGCTAAACGAGCAGTACTTC. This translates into CASSDSGGRLNEQYF.

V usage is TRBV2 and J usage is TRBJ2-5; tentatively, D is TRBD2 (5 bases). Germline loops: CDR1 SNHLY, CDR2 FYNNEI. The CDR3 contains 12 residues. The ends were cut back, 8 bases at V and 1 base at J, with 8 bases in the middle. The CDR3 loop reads CASGRAQETQYF. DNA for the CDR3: TGTGCCAGCGGGCGGGCCCAAGAGACCCAGTACTTC.

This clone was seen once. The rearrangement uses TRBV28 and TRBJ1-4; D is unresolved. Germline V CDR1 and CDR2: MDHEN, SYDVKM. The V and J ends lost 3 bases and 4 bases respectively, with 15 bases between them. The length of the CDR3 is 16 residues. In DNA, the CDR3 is TGTGCCAGCAGTTTGCGTCTTGGGCCACTTAATGAAAAACTGTTTTTT. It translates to CASSLRLGPLNEKLFF.

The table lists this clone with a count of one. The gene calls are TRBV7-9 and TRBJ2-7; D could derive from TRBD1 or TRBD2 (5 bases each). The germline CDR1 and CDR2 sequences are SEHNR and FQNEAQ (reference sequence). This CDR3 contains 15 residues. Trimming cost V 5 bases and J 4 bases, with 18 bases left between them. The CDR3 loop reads CASSPQGPRDYEQYF. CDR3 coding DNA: TGTGCCAGCAGCCCCCAGGGACCTCGGGATTACGAGCAGTACTTC.

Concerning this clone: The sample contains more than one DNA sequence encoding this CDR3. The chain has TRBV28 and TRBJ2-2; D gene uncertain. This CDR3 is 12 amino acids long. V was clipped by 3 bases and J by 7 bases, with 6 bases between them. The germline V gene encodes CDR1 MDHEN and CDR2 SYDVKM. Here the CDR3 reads CASSFSGGELFF. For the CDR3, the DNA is TGTGCCAGCAGTTTTAGTGGCGGGGAGCTGTTTTTT.

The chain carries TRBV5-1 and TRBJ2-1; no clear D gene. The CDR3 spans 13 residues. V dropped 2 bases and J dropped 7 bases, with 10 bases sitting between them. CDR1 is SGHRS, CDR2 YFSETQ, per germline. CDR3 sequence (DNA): TGCGCCAGCAGCTTCAACAAGGTGAATGAGCAGTTCTTC. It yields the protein CASSFNKVNEQFF.

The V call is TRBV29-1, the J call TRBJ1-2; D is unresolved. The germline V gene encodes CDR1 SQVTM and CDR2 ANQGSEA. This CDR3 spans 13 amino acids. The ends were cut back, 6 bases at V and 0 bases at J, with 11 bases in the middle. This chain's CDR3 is CSVQSTANYGYTF. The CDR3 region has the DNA TGCAGCGTCCAGTCGACCGCTAACTATGGCTACACCTTC.

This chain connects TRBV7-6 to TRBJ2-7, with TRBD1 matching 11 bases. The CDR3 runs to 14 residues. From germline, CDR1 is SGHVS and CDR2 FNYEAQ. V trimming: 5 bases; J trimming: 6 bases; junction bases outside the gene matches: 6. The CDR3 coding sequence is TGTGCCAGCAGCCCGGGACAGGGGGTAATCGAGCAGTACTTC. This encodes CASSPGQGVIEQYF.

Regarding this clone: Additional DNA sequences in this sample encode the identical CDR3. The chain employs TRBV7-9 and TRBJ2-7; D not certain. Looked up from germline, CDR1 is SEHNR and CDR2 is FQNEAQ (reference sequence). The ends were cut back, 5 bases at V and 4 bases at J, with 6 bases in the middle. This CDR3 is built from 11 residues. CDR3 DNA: TGTGCCAGCAGCCCGAATTACGAGCAGTACTTC. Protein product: CASSPNYEQYF.

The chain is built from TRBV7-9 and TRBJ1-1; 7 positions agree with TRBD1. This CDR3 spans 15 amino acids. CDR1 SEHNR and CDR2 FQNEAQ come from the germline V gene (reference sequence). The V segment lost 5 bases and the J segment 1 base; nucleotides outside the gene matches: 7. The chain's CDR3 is CASSRTGTANTEAFF. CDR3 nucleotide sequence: TGTGCCAGCAGCAGAACCGGGACAGCGAACACTGAAGCTTTCTTT.

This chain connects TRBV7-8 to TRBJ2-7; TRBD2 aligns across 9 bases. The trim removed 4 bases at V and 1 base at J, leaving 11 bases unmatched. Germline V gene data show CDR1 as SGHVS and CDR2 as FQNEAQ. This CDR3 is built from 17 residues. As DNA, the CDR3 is TGTGCCAGCAGCTCCCGCGGGAGGGTAGCGGCATCCTACGAGCAGTACTTC. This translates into CASSSRGRVAASYEQYF. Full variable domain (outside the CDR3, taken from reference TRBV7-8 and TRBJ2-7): GAGVSQSPRYKVAKRGQDVALRCDPISGHVSLFWYQQALGQGPEFLTYFQNEAQLDKSGLPSDRFFAERPEGSVSTLKIQRTQQEDSAVYLCASSSRGRVAASYEQYFGPGTRLTVT.

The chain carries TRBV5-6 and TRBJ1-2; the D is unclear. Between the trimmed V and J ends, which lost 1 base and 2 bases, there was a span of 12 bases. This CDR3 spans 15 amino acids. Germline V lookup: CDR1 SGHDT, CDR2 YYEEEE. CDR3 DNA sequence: TGTGCCAGCAGCTTGATGGGCAGCGCGAACTATGGCTACACCTTC. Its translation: CASSLMGSANYGYTF.

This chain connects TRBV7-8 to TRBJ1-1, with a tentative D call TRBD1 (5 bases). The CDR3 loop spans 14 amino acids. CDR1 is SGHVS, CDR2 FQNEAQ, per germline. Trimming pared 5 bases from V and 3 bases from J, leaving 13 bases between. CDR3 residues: CASSQSDSDTEAFF. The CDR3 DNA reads TGTGCCAGCAGCCAATCAGACAGCGACACTGAAGCTTTCTTT.

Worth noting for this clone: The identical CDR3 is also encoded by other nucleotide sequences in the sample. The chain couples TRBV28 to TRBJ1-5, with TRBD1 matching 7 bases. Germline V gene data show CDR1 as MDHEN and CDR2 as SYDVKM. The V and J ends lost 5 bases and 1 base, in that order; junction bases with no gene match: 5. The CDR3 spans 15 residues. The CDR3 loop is CASSLRQGSNQPQHF. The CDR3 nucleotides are TGTGCCAGCAGTCTTCGACAGGGAAGCAATCAGCCCCAGCATTTT.

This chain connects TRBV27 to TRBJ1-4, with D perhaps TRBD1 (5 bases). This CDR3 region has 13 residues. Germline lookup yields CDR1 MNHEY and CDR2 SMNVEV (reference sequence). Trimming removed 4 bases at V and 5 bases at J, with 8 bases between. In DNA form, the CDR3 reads TGTGCCAGCAGTTGGGGACCGAATGAAAAACTGTTTTTT. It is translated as CASSWGPNEKLFF.

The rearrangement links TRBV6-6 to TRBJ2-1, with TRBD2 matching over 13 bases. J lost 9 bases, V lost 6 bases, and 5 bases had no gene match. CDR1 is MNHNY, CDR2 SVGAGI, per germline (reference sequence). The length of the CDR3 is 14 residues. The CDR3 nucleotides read TGTGCCAGCAGCCGGACTAGCGGGAGCCTTGAGCAGTTCTTC. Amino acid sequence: CASSRTSGSLEQFF.

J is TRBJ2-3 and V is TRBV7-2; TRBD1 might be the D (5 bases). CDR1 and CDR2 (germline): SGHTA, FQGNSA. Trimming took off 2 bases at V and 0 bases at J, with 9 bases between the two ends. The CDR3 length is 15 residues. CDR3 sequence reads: CASSLQGWSTDTQYF. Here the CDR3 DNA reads TGTGCCAGCAGCTTACAGGGATGGAGCACAGATACGCAGTATTTT.

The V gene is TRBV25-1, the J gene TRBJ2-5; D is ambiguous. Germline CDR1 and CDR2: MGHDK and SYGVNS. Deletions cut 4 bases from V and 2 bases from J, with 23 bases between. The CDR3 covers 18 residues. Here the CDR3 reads CASSGRTRTLLRQETQYF. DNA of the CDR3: TGTGCCAGCAGTGGTAGAACAAGGACCCTTTTGCGGCAAGAGACCCAGTACTTC. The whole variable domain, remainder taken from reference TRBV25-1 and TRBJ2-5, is EADIYQTPRYLVIGTGKKITLECSQTMGHDKMYWYQQDPGMELHLIHYSYGVNSTEKGDLSSESTVSRIRTEHFPLTLESARPSHTSQYLCASSGRTRTLLRQETQYFGPGTRLLVL.

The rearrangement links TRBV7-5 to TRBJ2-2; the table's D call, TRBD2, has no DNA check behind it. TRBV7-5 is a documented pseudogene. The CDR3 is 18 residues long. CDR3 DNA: TGTGTCAGAAGCCCCGCGGGGCTAGCGGGAGTGTCGGCCGGGGAGCTGTTTTTT. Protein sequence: CVRSPAGLAGVSAGELFF.

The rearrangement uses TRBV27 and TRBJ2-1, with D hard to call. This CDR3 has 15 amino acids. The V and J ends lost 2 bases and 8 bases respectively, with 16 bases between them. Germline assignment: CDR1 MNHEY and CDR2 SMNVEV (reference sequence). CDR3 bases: TGTGCCAGCAGTTTAAGAAACCCCCCACGCTATGAGCAGTTCTTC. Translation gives CASSLRNPPRYEQFF.